This TCR beta chain was recorded in a study of shared clonotypes between healthy human individuals. The CDR3 runs 14 residues. The germline gives CDR1 MNHNS, CDR2 SASEGT. Trimming cost V 2 bases and J 4 bases, with 9 bases left between them. Profiling relied on immunoSEQ multiplex PCR, and the TCRdb table lists in-frame clones only, not all of them. The sample has about 2 million clones; 85% to 95% are singletons. The rearrangement joins TRBV6-1 to TRBJ1-3; D unclear. Specimen: naive CD4+ T cells sorted from blood. Subset here: CD45RA+ positively selected. The source is a man aged 18 to 29 in good health. The CDR3 region has the DNA TGTGCCAGCAGTGAACTCCCTCAAGGAAACACCATATATTTT. It specifies CASSELPQGNTIYF.